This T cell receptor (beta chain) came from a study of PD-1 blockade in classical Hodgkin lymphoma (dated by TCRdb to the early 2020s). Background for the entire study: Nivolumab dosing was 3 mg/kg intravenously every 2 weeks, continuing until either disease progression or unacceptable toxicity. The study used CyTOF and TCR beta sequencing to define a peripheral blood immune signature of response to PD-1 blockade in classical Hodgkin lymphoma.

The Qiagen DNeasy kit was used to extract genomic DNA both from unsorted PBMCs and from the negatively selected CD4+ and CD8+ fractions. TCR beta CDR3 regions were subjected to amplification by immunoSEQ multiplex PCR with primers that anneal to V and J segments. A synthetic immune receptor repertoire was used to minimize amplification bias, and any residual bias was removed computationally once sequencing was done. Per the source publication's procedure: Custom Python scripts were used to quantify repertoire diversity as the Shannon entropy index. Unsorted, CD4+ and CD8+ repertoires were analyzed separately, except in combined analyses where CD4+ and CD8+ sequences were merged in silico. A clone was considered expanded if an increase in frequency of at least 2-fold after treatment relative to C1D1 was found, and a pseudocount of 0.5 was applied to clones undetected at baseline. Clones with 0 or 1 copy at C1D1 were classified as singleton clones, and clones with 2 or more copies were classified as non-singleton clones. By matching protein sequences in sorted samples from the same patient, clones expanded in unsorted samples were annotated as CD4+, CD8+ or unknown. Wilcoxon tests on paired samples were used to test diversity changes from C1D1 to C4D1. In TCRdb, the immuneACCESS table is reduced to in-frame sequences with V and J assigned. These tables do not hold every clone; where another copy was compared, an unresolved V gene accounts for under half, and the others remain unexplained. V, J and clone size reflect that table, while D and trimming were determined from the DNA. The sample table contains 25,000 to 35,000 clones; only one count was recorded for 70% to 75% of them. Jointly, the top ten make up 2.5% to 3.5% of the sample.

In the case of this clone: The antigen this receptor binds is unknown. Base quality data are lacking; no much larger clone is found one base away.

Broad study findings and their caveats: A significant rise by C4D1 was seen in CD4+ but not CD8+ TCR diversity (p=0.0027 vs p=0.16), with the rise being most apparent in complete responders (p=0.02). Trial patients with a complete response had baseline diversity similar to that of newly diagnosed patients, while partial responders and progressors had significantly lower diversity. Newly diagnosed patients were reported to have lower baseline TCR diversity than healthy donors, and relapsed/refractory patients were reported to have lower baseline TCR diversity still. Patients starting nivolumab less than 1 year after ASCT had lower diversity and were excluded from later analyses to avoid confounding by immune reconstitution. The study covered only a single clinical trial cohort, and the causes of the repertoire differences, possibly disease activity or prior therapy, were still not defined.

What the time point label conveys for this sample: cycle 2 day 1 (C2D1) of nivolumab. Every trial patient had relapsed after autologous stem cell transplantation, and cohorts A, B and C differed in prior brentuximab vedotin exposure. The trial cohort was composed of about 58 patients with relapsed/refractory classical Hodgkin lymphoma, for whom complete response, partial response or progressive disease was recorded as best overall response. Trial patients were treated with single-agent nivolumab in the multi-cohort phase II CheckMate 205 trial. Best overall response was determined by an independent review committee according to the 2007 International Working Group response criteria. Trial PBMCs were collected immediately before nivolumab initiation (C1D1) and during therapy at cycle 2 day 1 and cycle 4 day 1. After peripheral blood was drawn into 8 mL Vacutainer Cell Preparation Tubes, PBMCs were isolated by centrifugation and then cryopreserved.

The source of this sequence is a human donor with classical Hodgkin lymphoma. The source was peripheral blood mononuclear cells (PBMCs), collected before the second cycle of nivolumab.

The sequence in DNA is TGTGCCAGCAGCTTGGACCCCTGGAACACCGGGGAGCTGTTTTTT. This sequence encodes CASSLDPWNTGELFF. In this chain, TRBV7-2 is recombined with TRBJ2-2; the D gene cannot be named for sure. Per the germline V gene, SGHTA is the CDR1 and FQGNSA is the CDR2. V loses 3 bases, J loses 1 base, and the germline ends lie 9 bases apart. The CDR3 runs 15 residues from the cysteine to the phenylalanine. CDR3 DNA is the only sequence kept; it has 45 bases, read in frame from the first base.